This is a list of T cell receptor beta chains from one sample in a study of cytomegalovirus exposure and HLA in healthy donors. The method was immunoSEQ multiplex PCR; TCRdb's version includes in-frame clones alone and lacks a portion of them. The table lists about 88,000 clones, almost 85% of them singletons. Sequencing was done on a sample of PBMCs. All receptors derive from a young woman in good health and CMV-seropositive. CDR3s include the opening cysteine and the closing phenylalanine or tryptophan. The D gene is left open where the match is weak. Clone size, where shown, is once, few, many, or a class for clones that have expanded.

>NA|NA|TRBJ1-3|11|TRBV7-9
CASSPMSSRYF
TGTGCCAGCAGCCCTATGAGTTCTAGATATTTT
>TRBD1|once|TRBJ1-1|16|TRBV28
CASSLDRGDENTEAFF
TGTGCCAGCAGTTTGGACAGGGGGGATGAGAACACTGAAGCTTTCTTT
>TRBD2|few|TRBJ2-4|14|TRBV6-5
CASSSGGAKNIQYF
TGTGCCAGCAGCTCCGGGGGGGCCAAAAACATTCAGTACTTC
>NA|NA|TRBJ2-7|12|TRBV6-5
CASRSGFYEQYF
TGTGCCAGCAGATCAGGGTTCTACGAGCAGTACTTC
>NA|NA|TRBJ2-5|17|TRBV10-2
CASSEPKSSGRQETQYF
TGCGCCAGCAGTGAGCCGAAATCAAGTGGGCGCCAAGAGACCCAGTACTTC
>NA|NA|TRBJ2-7|13|TRBV29-1
CSADGPGLYEQYF
TGCAGCGCTGACGGCCCAGGGCTATACGAGCAGTACTTC
>TRBD1|once|TRBJ1-1|14|TRBV28
CASSSVTGGALVFF
TGTGCCAGCAGTTCAGTGACAGGGGGGGCTTTGGTTTTCTTT
>TRBD1|NA|TRBJ2-7|17|TRBV14
CASSTPLGTGTPYEQYF
TGTGCCAGCAGCACCCCCCTCGGGACAGGGACTCCCTACGAGCAGTACTTC
>NA|NA|TRBJ2-5|12|TRBV14
CASSQARETQYF
TGTGCCAGCAGCCAAGCGCGAGAGACCCAGTACTTC
>NA|once|TRBJ1-2|14|TRBV2
CASSETGPNYGYTF
TGTGCCAGCAGTGAAACAGGGCCCAACTATGGCTACACCTTC
>TRBD2|few|TRBJ2-5|16|TRBV5-1
CASSPGLAVAQETQYF
TGCGCCAGCAGCCCGGGACTAGCCGTTGCTCAAGAGACCCAGTACTTC
>TRBD1|NA|TRBJ2-7|17|TRBV2
CASSEGLGQGMAYEQYF
TGTGCCAGCAGTGAGGGGTTGGGACAGGGGATGGCCTACGAGCAGTACTTC
>NA|once|TRBJ1-2|15|TRBV6-5
CASSYDEGEYYGYTF
TGTGCCAGCAGTTACGACGAAGGGGAATACTATGGCTACACCTTC
>TRBD1|NA|TRBJ2-6|19|TRBV28
CASSLIGRGYLSGANVLTF
TGTGCCAGCAGTTTAATCGGCAGGGGGTACCTTTCTGGGGCCAACGTCCTGACTTTC
>NA|NA|TRBJ1-5|13|TRBV2
CASRGPGNQPQHF
TGTGCCAGCAGGGGGCCGGGCAATCAGCCCCAGCATTTT
>NA|NA|TRBJ1-1|12|TRBV29-1
CSVNSGETEAFF
TGCAGCGTCAACAGTGGGGAGACTGAAGCTTTCTTT
>NA|NA|TRBJ2-7|16|TRBV15
CATSRDLGAGYYEQYF
TGTGCCACCAGCAGAGATTTAGGCGCAGGGTACTACGAGCAGTACTTC
>TRBD1|few|TRBJ1-1|16|TRBV27
CASSDFLGGSNTEAFF
TGTGCCAGCAGTGATTTCTTAGGGGGCTCGAACACTGAAGCTTTCTTT
>TRBD2|NA|TRBJ2-3|16|TRBV30
CAWSLGLADTTDTQYF
TGTGCCTGGAGCCTTGGACTAGCGGATACCACAGATACGCAGTATTTT
>TRBD2|NA|TRBJ2-7|14|TRBV27
CASSLSEAGGEQYF
TGTGCCAGCAGTTTATCGGAAGCGGGGGGCGAGCAGTACTTC
>NA|NA|TRBJ1-5|12|TRBV28
CASSVQGQPQHF
TGTGCCAGCAGCGTACAGGGCCAGCCCCAGCATTTT
>TRBD2|NA|TRBJ2-3|15|TRBV6-4
CASSTQAGLPDTQYF
TGTGCCAGCAGTACTCAAGCGGGGTTACCGGATACGCAGTATTTT